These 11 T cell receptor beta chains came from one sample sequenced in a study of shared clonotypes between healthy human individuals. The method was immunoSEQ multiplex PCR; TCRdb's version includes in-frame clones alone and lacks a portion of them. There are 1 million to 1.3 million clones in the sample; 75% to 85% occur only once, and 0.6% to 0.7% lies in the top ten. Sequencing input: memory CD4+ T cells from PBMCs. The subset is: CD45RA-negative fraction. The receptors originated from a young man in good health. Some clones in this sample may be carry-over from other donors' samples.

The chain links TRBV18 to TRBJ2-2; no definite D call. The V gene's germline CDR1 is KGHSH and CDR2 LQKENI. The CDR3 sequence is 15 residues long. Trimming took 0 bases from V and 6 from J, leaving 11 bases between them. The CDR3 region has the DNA TGTGCCAGCTCACCACCGGGATTTACGGCCGGGGAGCTGTTTTTT. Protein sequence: CASSPPGFTAGELFF.

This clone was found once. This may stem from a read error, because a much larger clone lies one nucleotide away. The CDR3 is CASSPGQPNQPQHF. CDR3 DNA: TGTGCCAGCAGCCCGGGACAGCCCAATCAGCCCCAGCATTTT. The rearrangement uses TRBV7-2 and TRBJ1-5; 7 bases agree with TRBD1. Trimming removed 5 bases from V and 3 bases from J; junction bases left unmatched: 4. The germline gives CDR1 SGHTA, CDR2 FQGNSA. This CDR3 has 14 amino acids. Drawing the rest from reference TRBV7-2 and TRBJ1-5, the complete variable domain is GAGVSQSPSNKVTEKGKDVELRCDPISGHTALYWYRQSLGQGLEFLIYFQGNSAPDKSGLPSDRFSAERTGGSVSTLTIQRTQQEDSAVYLCASSPGQPNQPQHFGDGTRLSIL.

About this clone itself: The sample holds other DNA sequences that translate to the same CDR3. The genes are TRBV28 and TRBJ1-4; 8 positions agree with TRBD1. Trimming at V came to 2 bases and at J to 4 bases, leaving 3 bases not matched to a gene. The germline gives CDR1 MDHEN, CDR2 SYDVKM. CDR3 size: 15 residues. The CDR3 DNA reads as TGTGCCAGCAGTTTAGGAGGACAGGGTAATGAAAAACTGTTTTTT. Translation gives CASSLGGQGNEKLFF.

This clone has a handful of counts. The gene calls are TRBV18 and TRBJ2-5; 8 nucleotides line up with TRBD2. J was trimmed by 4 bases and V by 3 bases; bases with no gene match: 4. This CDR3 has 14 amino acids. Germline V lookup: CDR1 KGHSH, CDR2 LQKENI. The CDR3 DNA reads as TGTGCCAGCTCACCCAGCGGGAGTTCAGAGACCCAGTACTTC. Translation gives CASSPSGSSETQYF.

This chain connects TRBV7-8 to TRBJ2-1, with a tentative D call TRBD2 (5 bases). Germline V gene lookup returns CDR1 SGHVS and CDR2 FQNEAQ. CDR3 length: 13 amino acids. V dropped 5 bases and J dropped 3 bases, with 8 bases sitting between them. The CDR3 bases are TGTGCCAGCAGCCACCGGGACTACAATGAGCAGTTCTTC. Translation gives CASSHRDYNEQFF.

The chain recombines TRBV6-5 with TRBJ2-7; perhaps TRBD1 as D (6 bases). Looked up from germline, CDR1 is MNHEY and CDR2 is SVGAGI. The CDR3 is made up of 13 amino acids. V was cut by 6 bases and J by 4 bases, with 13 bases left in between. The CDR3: CASRSGDGYEQYF. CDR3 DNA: TGTGCCAGCAGGTCAGGGGACGGGTACGAGCAGTACTTC.

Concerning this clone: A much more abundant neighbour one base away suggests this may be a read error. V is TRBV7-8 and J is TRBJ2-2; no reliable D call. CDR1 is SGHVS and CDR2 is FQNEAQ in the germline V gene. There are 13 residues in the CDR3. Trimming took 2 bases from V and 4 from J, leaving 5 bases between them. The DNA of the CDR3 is TGTGCCAGCAGCTTACTGAGCACCGGGGAGCTGTTTTTT. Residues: CASSLLSTGELFF.

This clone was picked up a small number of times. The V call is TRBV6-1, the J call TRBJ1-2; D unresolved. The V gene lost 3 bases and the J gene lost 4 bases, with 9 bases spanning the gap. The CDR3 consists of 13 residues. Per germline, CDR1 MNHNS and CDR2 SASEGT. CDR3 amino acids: CASSDRVFYGYTF. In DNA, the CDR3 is TGTGCCAGCAGTGATCGGGTATTCTATGGCTACACCTTC.

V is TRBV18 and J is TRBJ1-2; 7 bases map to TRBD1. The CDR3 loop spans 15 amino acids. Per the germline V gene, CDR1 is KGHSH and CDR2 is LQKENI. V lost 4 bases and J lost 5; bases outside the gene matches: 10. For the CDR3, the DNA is TGTGCCAGCTCACTCGGACAGGAGACCTATTATGGCTACACCTTC. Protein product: CASSLGQETYYGYTF.

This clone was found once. CDR3 sequence reads: CASSRRMGTDTQYF. In DNA, the CDR3 is TGCGCCAGCAGCCGGAGGATGGGTACAGATACGCAGTATTTT. This chain links TRBV4-1 with TRBJ2-3; D possibly corresponds to TRBD2 (5 bases). CDR3 length: 14 amino acids. Trimming left V 4 bases short and J 3 bases short, with 11 bases between. Germline CDR1 and CDR2: MGHRA and YSYEKL.

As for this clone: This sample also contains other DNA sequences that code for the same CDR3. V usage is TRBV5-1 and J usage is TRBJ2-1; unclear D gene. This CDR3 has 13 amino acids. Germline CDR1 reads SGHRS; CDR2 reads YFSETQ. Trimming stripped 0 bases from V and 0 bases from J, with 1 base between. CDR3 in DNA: TGCGCCAGCAGCTTGGGCTCCTACAATGAGCAGTTCTTC. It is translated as CASSLGSYNEQFF.